One sample yielded the 5 T cell receptor beta chains listed below, sequenced in a study of shared clonotypes between healthy human individuals. TCRdb's copy holds only in-frame clones and misses some; the assay was immunoSEQ multiplex PCR. The sample includes 2,100,000 or so clones, more than 90% of them seen just once. The sample was naive CD4+ T cells sorted from blood. Subset given: CD45RA+ positively selected. These receptor sequences come from a man in his late teens or twenties in good health.

The rearrangement links TRBV2 to TRBJ2-5, with TRBD2 as a possible D gene (7 bases). The CDR3 loop spans 15 amino acids. Germline CDR1 SNHLY, CDR2 FYNNEI. V was clipped by 4 bases and J by 1 base, with 13 bases between them. CDR3 DNA sequence: TGTGCCAGCAGTGGGGTCGCGGGGGCCCAAGAGACCCAGTACTTC. Translating it yields CASSGVAGAQETQYF. The whole variable domain, remainder taken from reference TRBV2 and TRBJ2-5, is EPEVTQTPSHQVTQMGQEVILRCVPISNHLYFYWYRQILGQKVEFLVSFYNNEISEKSEIFDDQFSVERPDGSNFTLKIRSTKLEDSAMYFCASSGVAGAQETQYFGPGTRLLVL.

The CDR3 is CAISGPLDTQYF. The CDR3 DNA sequence: TGTGCCATCAGTGGACCCCTAGATACGCAGTATTTT. This chain links TRBV10-3 with TRBJ2-3; D gene uncertain. V was cut by 4 bases and J by 5 bases, with 7 bases left in between. Per germline, CDR1 ENHRY and CDR2 SYGVKD. The CDR3 has 12 residues.

The rearrangement links TRBV12-5 to TRBJ2-7; D may match TRBD1 or TRBD2 (5 bases each). Trimming pared 1 base from V and 0 bases from J, leaving 19 bases between. CDR1 is LGHNT, CDR2 FRNRAP, per germline. This CDR3 contains 18 residues. CDR3 sequence reads: CASGLDPPLEGNSYEQYF. The DNA of the CDR3 is TGTGCTAGTGGTTTGGATCCCCCGCTCGAGGGGAACTCCTACGAGCAGTACTTC.

The rearrangement uses TRBV6-1 and TRBJ1-6; D is uncertain. V was pared by 4 bases and J by 0 bases, with 10 bases between. CDR1 and CDR2 (germline): MNHNS, SASEGT. The CDR3 covers 16 residues. For the CDR3, the DNA is TGTGCCAGCAGTGTATCTAGAGACTCCTATAATTCACCCCTCCACTTT. Amino acid sequence: CASSVSRDSYNSPLHF.

The rearrangement uses TRBV6-5 and TRBJ2-7; D unresolved. The germline V and J ends were trimmed by 4 bases and 6 bases, with 16 bases remaining between them. This CDR3 region has 14 residues. Germline lookup yields CDR1 MNHEY and CDR2 SVGAGI. The DNA of the CDR3 is TGTGCCAGCAGTTCCCCGGCTGGCACCGGCGAGCAGTACTTC. Translation: CASSSPAGTGEQYF.